Below, one T cell receptor (beta chain) is given with its context. The record originates from a study of cytomegalovirus exposure and HLA in healthy donors. A multiplex PCR was run with 60 Vbeta primers and 13 Jbeta primers. Sequencing used immunoSEQ multiplex PCR; TCRdb keeps in-frame clones, though not all of them. The table shows about 120,000 clones, with 60% to 85% occurring only once. The receptor comes from a female donor in good health and CMV-seronegative. Specimen: PBMCs.

CDR3 in DNA: TGTGCCAGCTCGCCTCAACTGGACGAGCAGTACTTC. It is translated as CASSPQLDEQYF. The chain recombines TRBV18 with TRBJ2-7; no definite D call. The CDR3 is made up of 12 amino acids. With 6 bases removed from V and 5 bases from J, the gap between germline ends came to 11 bases. The germline gives CDR1 KGHSH, CDR2 LQKENI.